The 30 T cell receptor beta chains below were found in one sample sequenced in a study of T cell responses to AZD1222 COVID-19 vaccine. Some clones are missing from TCRdb's copy, which holds only in-frame ones; the method was immunoSEQ multiplex PCR. The data show 120,000 to 150,000 clones, roughly 93% seen once. The sample consisted of peripheral blood, taken 28 days after the second AZD1222 dose. The receptor source for this set is an adult who received the AZD1222 COVID-19 vaccine.

The J gene is TRBJ1-5, the V gene TRBV2; D gene unclear. This CDR3 has 14 amino acids. V lost 3 bases to trimming and J lost 4 bases, with 10 bases between them. Germline assignment: CDR1 SNHLY and CDR2 FYNNEI. Here the CDR3 DNA reads TGTGCCAGCAGTGATGGGTTCAGGAATCAGCCCCAGCATTTT. Translated, it gives CASSDGFRNQPQHF.

The chain uses TRBV11-2 and TRBJ1-1; the match to TRBD1 covers 11 bases. J was trimmed by 7 bases and V by 4 bases; bases with no gene match: 5. The CDR3 loop spans 14 amino acids. Germline CDR1 and CDR2: SGHAT and FQNNGV. CDR3 sequence: CASSSRTGGSEAFF. Written as DNA, the CDR3 is TGTGCCAGCAGCTCAAGGACAGGGGGCAGTGAAGCTTTCTTT.

This sequence joins TRBV15 and TRBJ1-6; unclear D gene. Trimming took 0 bases from V and 5 from J, leaving 8 bases between them. Germline-derived CDR1 and CDR2 are LNHNV and YYDKDF (reference sequence). The length of the CDR3 is 15 residues. The DNA of the CDR3 is TGTGCCACCAGCAGAGATTGGCGGGATAATTCACCCCTCCACTTT. This codes for CATSRDWRDNSPLHF.

The V gene is TRBV5-6, the J gene TRBJ2-5; 8 bases agree with TRBD1. This CDR3 has 13 residues. The junction had 4 bases not matched to a gene; V was cut back by 7 bases and J by 2 bases. Germline V gene sequence: CDR1 SGHDT, CDR2 YYEEEE. This chain's CDR3 is CASVRTGQETQYF. The DNA of the CDR3 is TGTGCCAGCGTCCGGACAGGGCAAGAGACCCAGTACTTC.

This chain joins TRBV5-6 and TRBJ1-5, with 9 bases lining up with TRBD1. From germline, CDR1 is SGHDT and CDR2 YYEEEE. The trim removed 4 bases at V and 2 bases at J, leaving 4 bases unmatched. The CDR3 covers 15 residues. The chain's CDR3 is CASSGTGRGNQPQHF. The CDR3 DNA reads TGTGCCAGCAGCGGGACAGGGAGGGGCAATCAGCCCCAGCATTTT. The full variable domain, completed using reference TRBV5-6 and TRBJ1-5, is DAGVTQSPTHLIKTRGQQVTLRCSPKSGHDTVSWYQQALGQGPQFIFQYYEEEERQRGNFPDRFSGHQFPNYSSELNVNALLLGDSALYLCASSGTGRGNQPQHFGDGTRLSIL.

J is TRBJ1-1 and V is TRBV3-1 (or the pseudogene TRBV3-2); 9 nucleotides line up with TRBD1. V lost 4 bases and J lost 4; bases outside the gene matches: 4. The CDR3 contains 14 residues. Per germline, CDR1 LGHDT and CDR2 YNNKEL (reference sequence). The DNA of the CDR3 is TGTGCCAGCAGCCCACAGGGGGCAGGCACTGAAGCTTTCTTT. Translation: CASSPQGAGTEAFF.

J is TRBJ2-3 and V is TRBV2; D is possibly TRBD2 (6 bases). Trimming cost V 10 bases and J 2 bases, with 19 bases left between them. The CDR3 sequence is 15 residues long. The germline CDR1 and CDR2 sequences are SNHLY and FYNNEI. The CDR3 is CATHNTGGTTDTQYF. In nucleotides, the CDR3 is TGTGCCACCCACAATACCGGGGGTACCACAGATACGCAGTATTTT.

This clone was recorded only once. The junction differs from germline at one of its ends, possibly a read error. CDR3: CASSLVGPFEFVF. The CDR3, as DNA: TGTGCCAGCAGCTTAGTAGGGCCCTTCGAATTCGTCTTC. V is TRBV11-2 and J is TRBJ2-7; D is uncertain. The CDR3 runs to 13 residues. Germline loops: CDR1 SGHAT, CDR2 FQNNGV.

The rearrangement joins TRBV5-1 to TRBJ1-1, with D perhaps TRBD1 (5 bases). Trimming pared 0 bases from V and 1 base from J, leaving 7 bases between. Germline V gives CDR1 SGHRS, CDR2 YFSETQ. CDR3 length: 14 residues. The chain's CDR3 is CASSLVGPNTEAFF. The CDR3 DNA is TGCGCCAGCAGCTTGGTGGGACCGAACACTGAAGCTTTCTTT.

V usage is TRBV20-1 and J usage is TRBJ2-1; D uncertain. Germline lookup yields CDR1 DFQATT and CDR2 SNEGSKA (reference sequence). Trimming removed 2 bases at V and 9 bases at J, with 8 bases between. This CDR3 contains 11 residues. The CDR3 loop reads CSARSNGEQFF. The CDR3 coding sequence is TGCAGTGCTAGATCTAACGGTGAGCAGTTCTTC.

This clone was recorded once. The chain combines TRBV5-5 with TRBJ1-3; D gene uncertain. Per the germline V gene, CDR1 is SGHKS and CDR2 is YYEKEE (reference sequence). Between the trimmed V and J ends, which lost 0 bases and 0 bases, there was a span of 10 bases. The CDR3 consists of 16 residues. CDR3 protein: CASSLVVSSSGNTIYF. As DNA, the CDR3 is TGTGCCAGCAGCTTGGTAGTATCTAGCTCTGGAAACACCATATATTTT.

The chain links TRBV7-2 to TRBJ2-3; 11 nucleotides match TRBD2. Germline CDR1 is SGHTA and CDR2 is FQGNSA. V was pared by 1 base and J by 6 bases, with 9 bases of the junction left unmatched. This CDR3 contains 17 residues. The CDR3 DNA sequence: TGTGCCAGCAGCTTAGTCACTAGCGGGAGTGGTTTGGATACGCAGTATTTT. It specifies CASSLVTSGSGLDTQYF.

The chain has TRBV18 and TRBJ2-7; 8 positions agree with TRBD1. Germline V lookup: CDR1 KGHSH, CDR2 LQKENI. Trimming at V came to 5 bases and at J to 10 bases, leaving 16 bases not matched to a gene. CDR3 length: 15 amino acids. The CDR3 reads CASSGTGALGVQQYF. CDR3 DNA sequence: TGTGCCAGCTCAGGGACAGGTGCCCTTGGAGTACAACAGTACTTC.

The chain uses TRBV10-3 and TRBJ1-2; 8 nucleotides align to TRBD1. The length of the CDR3 is 13 residues. Trimming removed 6 bases from V and 7 bases from J; junction bases left unmatched: 7. Germline V gives CDR1 ENHRY, CDR2 SYGVKD. In DNA, the CDR3 is TGTGCCATCAGCGCCATAGACAGGGGTGGCTACACCTTC. Translating gives CAISAIDRGGYTF.

The chain combines TRBV19 with TRBJ2-2; TRBD2 aligns across 11 bases. With V trimmed by 6 bases and J by 5 bases, 2 bases remained unmatched. Germline values: CDR1 LNHDA, CDR2 SQIVND (reference sequence). This CDR3 spans 14 amino acids. The CDR3 sequence is CASSSSGGTGELFF. The CDR3 DNA follows: TGTGCCAGTAGCTCTAGCGGGGGGACCGGGGAGCTGTTTTTT.

This chain joins TRBV2 and TRBJ1-1, with D uncertain. Germline V gene lookup returns CDR1 SNHLY and CDR2 FYNNEI. This CDR3 is 14 amino acids long. The germline V and J ends were trimmed by 0 bases and 5 bases, with 10 bases remaining between them. The CDR3 protein is CASSEAGFGTEAFF. CDR3 in DNA: TGTGCCAGCAGTGAAGCGGGATTTGGGACTGAAGCTTTCTTT.

V is TRBV27 and J is TRBJ1-2; 7 bases agree with TRBD1. Trimming at V came to 6 bases and at J to 6 bases, leaving 13 bases not matched to a gene. The CDR3 totals 15 residues. Germline loops: CDR1 MNHEY, CDR2 SMNVEV (reference sequence). CDR3 amino acids: CASSSAGQGVDGYTF. For the CDR3, the DNA is TGTGCCAGCAGCTCCGCCGGCCAGGGGGTGGATGGCTACACCTTC.

The chain uses TRBV25-1 and TRBJ1-4; D possibly corresponds to TRBD1 (6 bases). V lost 4 bases to trimming and J lost 8 bases, with 26 bases between them. Germline lookup yields CDR1 MGHDK and CDR2 SYGVNS. CDR3 length: 18 residues. CDR3 region: CASSAFGGVGARHEKLFF. DNA for the CDR3: TGTGCCAGCAGTGCCTTTGGGGGTGTGGGGGCCCGCCACGAAAAACTGTTTTTT.

The rearrangement joins TRBV5-6 to TRBJ1-3; no clear D. CDR3 length: 14 amino acids. V was shortened by 1 base and J by 0 bases, with 5 bases between the two germline ends. Germline V gene data show CDR1 as SGHDT and CDR2 as YYEEEE. CDR3 in DNA: TGTGCCAGCAGCTTGTCGAGCTCTGGAAACACCATATATTTT. It translates to CASSLSSSGNTIYF.

This clone occurred once. The chain recombines TRBV18 with TRBJ1-5; D call uncertain. CDR1 is KGHSH and CDR2 is LQKENI in the germline V gene. V lost 3 bases to trimming and J lost 1 base, with 7 bases between them. This CDR3 has 14 amino acids. The CDR3 protein is CASSPGQSNQPQHF. CDR3 in DNA: TGTGCCAGCTCACCCGGGCAGAGCAATCAGCCCCAGCATTTT.

This rearrangement joins TRBV2 to TRBJ2-7; D gene unclear. Germline V CDR1 and CDR2: SNHLY, FYNNEI. V was shortened by 7 bases and J by 3 bases, with 10 bases between the two germline ends. This CDR3 region has 12 residues. CDR3 amino acids: CASMEQIYEQYF. The CDR3 bases are TGTGCCAGCATGGAACAAATCTACGAGCAGTACTTC.

The chain uses TRBV7-9 and TRBJ1-4; 12 nucleotides line up with TRBD1. The CDR3 spans 14 residues. V dropped 5 bases and J dropped 7; count of bases not matched to a gene: 2. Germline CDR1 is SEHNR and CDR2 is FQNEAQ (reference sequence). The CDR3 DNA sequence: TGTGCCAGCAGCCCGGGACAGGGGGCTGAAAAACTGTTTTTT. It codes for CASSPGQGAEKLFF.

This chain connects TRBV19 to TRBJ1-5; 7 bases align to TRBD1. V was pared by 5 bases and J by 7 bases, with 8 bases of the junction left unmatched. The CDR3 consists of 14 residues. Germline V gene lookup returns CDR1 LNHDA and CDR2 SQIVND (reference sequence). CDR3 protein: CASSYGQAGQPQHF. CDR3 DNA sequence: TGTGCCAGTAGTTACGGACAGGCGGGACAGCCCCAGCATTTT. Based on the CDR3 plus reference TRBV19 and TRBJ1-5, the full variable domain is DGGITQSPKYLFRKEGQNVTLSCEQNLNHDAMYWYRQDPGQGLRLIYYSQIVNDFQKGDIAEGYSVSREKKESFPLTVTSAQKNPTAFYLCASSYGQAGQPQHFGDGTRLSIL.

This clone showed up just once. The V call is TRBV5-1, the J call TRBJ2-5, with 13 bases identical to TRBD2. The V and J ends lost 3 bases and 5 bases, in that order; junction bases with no gene match: 1. The CDR3 has 14 residues. The germline CDR1 and CDR2 sequences are SGHRS and YFSETQ. The CDR3 nucleotides are TGCGCCAGCAGCTGGACTAGCGGGGGTGAGACCCAGTACTTC. It encodes CASSWTSGGETQYF.

J is TRBJ1-2 and V is TRBV19, with D unclear. Trimming stripped 7 bases from V and 7 bases from J, with 19 bases between. The CDR3 is 14 amino acids. CDR1 and CDR2 (germline): LNHDA, SQIVND (reference sequence). The CDR3 nucleotides are TGTGCCAGTACCCCGACGTCGCACACTGGTGGCTACACCTTC. It encodes CASTPTSHTGGYTF.

This clone came up once. The V gene is TRBV27, the J gene TRBJ1-5; 7 bases map to TRBD1. J gave up 2 bases and V 6 bases, and 7 bases lay outside the gene matches. CDR1 is MNHEY and CDR2 is SMNVEV in the germline V gene (reference sequence). The CDR3 contains 15 residues. The CDR3 loop is CASRAHRGRNQPQHF. DNA for the CDR3: TGTGCCAGCAGGGCCCACAGGGGTCGCAATCAGCCCCAGCATTTT.

This clone has just one count. The V call is TRBV5-5, the J call TRBJ1-1; the D is unclear. CDR1 and CDR2 (germline): SGHKS, YYEKEE (reference sequence). The CDR3 covers 11 residues. V dropped 1 base and J dropped 3 bases, with 1 base sitting between them. This chain's CDR3 is CASSLYTEAFF. CDR3 DNA: TGTGCCAGCAGCTTGTACACTGAAGCTTTCTTT. Variable domain in full (rest from reference TRBV5-5 and TRBJ1-1): DAGVTQSPTHLIKTRGQQVTLRCSPISGHKSVSWYQQVLGQGPQFIFQYYEKEERGRGNFPDRFSARQFPNYSSELNVNALLLGDSALYLCASSLYTEAFFGQGTRLTVV.

This clone was counted once. Other DNA sequences in this sample translate to the same CDR3. The gene calls are TRBV11-2 and TRBJ2-5; D ambiguous. V gave up 5 bases and J gave up 5 bases, with 6 bases separating them. The germline gives CDR1 SGHAT, CDR2 FQNNGV. The CDR3 runs to 11 residues. CDR3 sequence: CASSPQETQYF. The DNA for the CDR3 is TGTGCCAGCAGCCCTCAGGAGACCCAGTACTTC.

This CDR3 is CASSLGPELYGYTF. CDR3 nucleotides: TGTGCCAGCAGCTTGGGGCCGGAGCTCTATGGCTACACCTTC. The V gene is TRBV5-4, the J gene TRBJ1-2; no reliable D call. This CDR3 contains 14 residues. The ends were cut back, 0 bases at V and 4 bases at J, with 10 bases in the middle. CDR1 SGHNT and CDR2 YYREEE come from the germline V gene (reference sequence).

The chain joins TRBV27 to TRBJ2-2, with D maybe TRBD2 (6 bases). With 7 bases removed from V and 0 bases from J, the gap between germline ends came to 12 bases. Germline V gene sequence: CDR1 MNHEY, CDR2 SMNVEV (reference sequence). The CDR3 runs 15 residues. The CDR3 bases are TGTGCCAGCACCACGGGGGATGCGAACACCGGGGAGCTGTTTTTT. It specifies CASTTGDANTGELFF.